The T cell receptor beta chain described here comes from a study of cytotoxic CD8 clonotypes in ibrutinib-treated CLL. About this clone itself: Its antigen is as yet unknown.

General observations from the study: Baseline clonality exceeded age-matched healthy donors and tracked circulating CD8+ T-cell counts.

Trimming removed 10 bases from V and 2 bases from J, with 23 bases in between. This CDR3 spans 16 amino acids. Germline CDR1 MNHEY, CDR2 SMNVEV (reference sequence). The method was immunoSEQ multiplex PCR; TCRdb's version includes in-frame clones alone and lacks a portion of them. The profile shows tens of thousands of clones, roughly 62% of them singletons. The chain recombines TRBV27 with TRBJ2-5; a possible D gene is TRBD2 (7 bases). The clonotype originates from a human donor with chronic lymphocytic leukemia. Sequencing used PBMCs, obtained before ibrutinib treatment. CDR3 coding DNA: TGTGCCACCCACCCTCGGGGGGCGGGGGAACAAGAGACCCAGTACTTC. Its translation is CATHPRGAGEQETQYF.